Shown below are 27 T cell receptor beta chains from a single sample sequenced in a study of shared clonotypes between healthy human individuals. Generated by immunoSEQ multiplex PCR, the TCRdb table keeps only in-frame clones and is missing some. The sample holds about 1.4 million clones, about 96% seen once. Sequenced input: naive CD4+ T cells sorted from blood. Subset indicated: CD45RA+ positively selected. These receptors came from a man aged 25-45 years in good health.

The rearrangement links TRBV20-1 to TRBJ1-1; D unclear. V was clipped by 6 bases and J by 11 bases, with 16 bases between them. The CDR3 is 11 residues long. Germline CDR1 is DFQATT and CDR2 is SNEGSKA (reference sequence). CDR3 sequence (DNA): TGCAGTGCCACCTCCCGGGTTCAGGCTTTCTTT. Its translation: CSATSRVQAFF.

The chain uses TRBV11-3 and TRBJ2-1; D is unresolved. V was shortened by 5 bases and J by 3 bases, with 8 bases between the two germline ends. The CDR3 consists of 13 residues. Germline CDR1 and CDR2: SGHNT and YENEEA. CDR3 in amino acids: CASSERYYNEQFF. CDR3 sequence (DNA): TGTGCCAGCAGCGAACGGTACTACAATGAGCAGTTCTTC.

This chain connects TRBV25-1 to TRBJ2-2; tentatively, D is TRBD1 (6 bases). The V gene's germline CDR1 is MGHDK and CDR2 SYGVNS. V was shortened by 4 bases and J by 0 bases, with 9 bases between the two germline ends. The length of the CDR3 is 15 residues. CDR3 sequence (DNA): TGTGCCAGCAGTGGGACAGCACCGAACACCGGGGAGCTGTTTTTT. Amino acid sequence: CASSGTAPNTGELFF.

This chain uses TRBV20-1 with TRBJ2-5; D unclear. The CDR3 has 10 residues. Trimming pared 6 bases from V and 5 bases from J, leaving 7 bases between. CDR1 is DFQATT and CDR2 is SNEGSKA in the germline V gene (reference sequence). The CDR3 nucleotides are TGCAGTGCAGCCTGGGAGACCCAGTACTTC. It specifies CSAAWETQYF.

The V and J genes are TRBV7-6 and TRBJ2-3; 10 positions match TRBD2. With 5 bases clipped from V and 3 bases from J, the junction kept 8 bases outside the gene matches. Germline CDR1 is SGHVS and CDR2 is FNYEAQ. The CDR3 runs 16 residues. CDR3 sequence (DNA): TGTGCCAGCAGCCCTTTAGCGGGAGGACTGACAGATACGCAGTATTTT. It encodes CASSPLAGGLTDTQYF.

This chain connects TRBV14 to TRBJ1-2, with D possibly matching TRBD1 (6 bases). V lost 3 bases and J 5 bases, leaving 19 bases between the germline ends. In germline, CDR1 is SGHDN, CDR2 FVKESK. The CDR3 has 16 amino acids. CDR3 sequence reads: CASSQEQGSLTYGYTF. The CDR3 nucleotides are TGTGCCAGCAGCCAGGAACAGGGATCTCTCACGTATGGCTACACCTTC.

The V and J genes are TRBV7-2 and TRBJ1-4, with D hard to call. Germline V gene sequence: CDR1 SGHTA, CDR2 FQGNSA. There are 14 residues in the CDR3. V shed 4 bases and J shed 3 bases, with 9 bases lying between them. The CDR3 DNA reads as TGTGCCAGCAGCTACCAAGCATCTAATGAAAAACTGTTTTTT. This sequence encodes CASSYQASNEKLFF.

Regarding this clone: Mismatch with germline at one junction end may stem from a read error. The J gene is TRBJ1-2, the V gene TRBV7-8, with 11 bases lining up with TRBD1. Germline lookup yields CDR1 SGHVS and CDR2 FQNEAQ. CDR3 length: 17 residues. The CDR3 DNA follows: TGTGCCAGCAGCTTAGCCTTGGAGAACCGGGACAGGGGGTTTGTCGCCTTC. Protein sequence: CASSLALENRDRGFVAF.

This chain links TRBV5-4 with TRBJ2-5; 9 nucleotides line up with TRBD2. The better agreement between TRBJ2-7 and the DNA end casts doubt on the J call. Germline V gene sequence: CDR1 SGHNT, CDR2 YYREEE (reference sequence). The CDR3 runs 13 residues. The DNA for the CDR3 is TGTGCCAGCAAAAAGCGGGAGGACTACGAGCAGTACTTC. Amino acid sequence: CASKKREDYEQYF.

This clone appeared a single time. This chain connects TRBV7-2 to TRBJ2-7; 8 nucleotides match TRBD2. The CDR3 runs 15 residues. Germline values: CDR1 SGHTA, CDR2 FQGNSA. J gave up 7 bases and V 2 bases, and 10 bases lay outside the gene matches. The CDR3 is CASSLWPAGVSEQYF. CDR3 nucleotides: TGTGCCAGCAGCTTATGGCCAGCGGGAGTTTCGGAGCAGTACTTC.

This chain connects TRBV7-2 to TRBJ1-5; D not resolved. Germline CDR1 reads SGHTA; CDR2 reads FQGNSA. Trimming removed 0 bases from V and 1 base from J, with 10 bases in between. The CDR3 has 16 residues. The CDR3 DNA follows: TGTGCCAGCAGCTTAGCGGCCTCCATGAGCAATCAGCCCCAGCATTTT. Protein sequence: CASSLAASMSNQPQHF.

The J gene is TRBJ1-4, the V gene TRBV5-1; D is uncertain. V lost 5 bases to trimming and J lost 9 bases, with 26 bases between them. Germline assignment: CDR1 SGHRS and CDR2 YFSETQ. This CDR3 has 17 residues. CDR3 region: CASSSGLDGMFNKKLFF. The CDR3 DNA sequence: TGCGCCAGCAGTTCTGGGTTGGACGGGATGTTCAACAAAAAACTGTTTTTT. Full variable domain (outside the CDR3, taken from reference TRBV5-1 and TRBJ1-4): KAGVTQTPRYLIKTRGQQVTLSCSPISGHRSVSWYQQTPGQGLQFLFEYFSETQRNKGNFPGRFSGRQFSNSRSEMNVSTLELGDSALYLCASSSGLDGMFNKKLFFGSGTQLSVL.

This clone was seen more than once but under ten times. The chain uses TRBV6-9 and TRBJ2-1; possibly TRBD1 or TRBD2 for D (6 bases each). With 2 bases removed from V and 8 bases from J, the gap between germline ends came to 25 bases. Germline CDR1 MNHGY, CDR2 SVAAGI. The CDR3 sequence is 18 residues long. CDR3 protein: CASSYRTGPTGARHEQFF. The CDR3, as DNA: TGTGCCAGCAGTTATAGGACTGGGCCTACGGGGGCTAGACATGAGCAGTTCTTC.

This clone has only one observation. CDR3 protein: CASTYSSNTEAFF. DNA of the CDR3: TGTGCCAGTACGTACAGCTCGAACACTGAAGCTTTCTTT. V gene TRBV19 combines with J gene TRBJ1-1; D unresolved. V was pared by 7 bases and J by 1 base, with 10 bases between. Germline lookup yields CDR1 LNHDA and CDR2 SQIVND (reference sequence). There are 13 residues in the CDR3.

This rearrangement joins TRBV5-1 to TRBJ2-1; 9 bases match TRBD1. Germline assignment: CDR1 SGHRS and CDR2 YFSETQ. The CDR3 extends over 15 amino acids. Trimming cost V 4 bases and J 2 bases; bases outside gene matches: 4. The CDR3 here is CASSVTGGAYNEQFF. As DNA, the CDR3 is TGCGCCAGCAGCGTAACAGGGGGCGCCTACAATGAGCAGTTCTTC.

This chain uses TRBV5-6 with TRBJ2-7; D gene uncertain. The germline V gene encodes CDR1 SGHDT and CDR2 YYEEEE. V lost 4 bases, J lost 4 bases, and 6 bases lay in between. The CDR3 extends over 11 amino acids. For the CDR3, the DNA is TGTGCCAGCAGCATCGGGTACGAGCAGTACTTC. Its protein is CASSIGYEQYF.

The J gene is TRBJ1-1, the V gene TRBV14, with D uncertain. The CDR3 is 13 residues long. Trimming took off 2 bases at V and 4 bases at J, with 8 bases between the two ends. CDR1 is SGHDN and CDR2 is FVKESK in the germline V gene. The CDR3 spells CASSQSLGTEAFF. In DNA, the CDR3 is TGTGCCAGCAGCCAAAGCCTGGGCACTGAAGCTTTCTTT.

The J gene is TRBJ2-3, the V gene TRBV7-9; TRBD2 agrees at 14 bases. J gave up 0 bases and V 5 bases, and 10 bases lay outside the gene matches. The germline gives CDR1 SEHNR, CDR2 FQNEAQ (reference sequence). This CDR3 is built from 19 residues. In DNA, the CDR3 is TGTGCCAGCAGCCGCGGGACTAGCGGGGGTCTAAGGAGCACAGATACGCAGTATTTT. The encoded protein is CASSRGTSGGLRSTDTQYF.

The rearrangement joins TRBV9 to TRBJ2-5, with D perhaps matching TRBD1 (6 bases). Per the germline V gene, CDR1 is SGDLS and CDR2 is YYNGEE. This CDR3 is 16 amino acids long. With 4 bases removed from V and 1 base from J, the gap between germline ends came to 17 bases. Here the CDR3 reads CASSLELRGSQETQYF. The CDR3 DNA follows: TGTGCCAGCAGCTTAGAACTCAGGGGATCCCAAGAGACCCAGTACTTC.

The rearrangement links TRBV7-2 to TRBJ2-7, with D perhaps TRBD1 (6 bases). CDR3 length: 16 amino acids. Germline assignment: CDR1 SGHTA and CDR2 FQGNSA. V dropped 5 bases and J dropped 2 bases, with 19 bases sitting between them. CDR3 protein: CASSTHLNRAPYEQYF. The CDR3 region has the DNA TGTGCCAGCAGCACCCACCTAAACAGGGCCCCCTACGAGCAGTACTTC.

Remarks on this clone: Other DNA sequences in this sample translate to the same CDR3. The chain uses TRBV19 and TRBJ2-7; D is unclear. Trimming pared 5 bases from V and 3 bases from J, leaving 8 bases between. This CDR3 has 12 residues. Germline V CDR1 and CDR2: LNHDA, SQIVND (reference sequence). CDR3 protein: CASSPPGYEQYF. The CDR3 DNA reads TGTGCCAGTAGTCCCCCGGGCTACGAGCAGTACTTC.

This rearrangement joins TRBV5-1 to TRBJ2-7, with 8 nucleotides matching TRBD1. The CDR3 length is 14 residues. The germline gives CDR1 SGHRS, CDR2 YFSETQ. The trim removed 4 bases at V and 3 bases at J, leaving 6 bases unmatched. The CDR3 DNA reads TGCGCCAGCAGCCGGGGACAGGAATTCTACGAGCAGTACTTC. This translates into CASSRGQEFYEQYF. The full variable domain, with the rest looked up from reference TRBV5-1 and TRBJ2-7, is KAGVTQTPRYLIKTRGQQVTLSCSPISGHRSVSWYQQTPGQGLQFLFEYFSETQRNKGNFPGRFSGRQFSNSRSEMNVSTLELGDSALYLCASSRGQEFYEQYFGPGTRLTVT.

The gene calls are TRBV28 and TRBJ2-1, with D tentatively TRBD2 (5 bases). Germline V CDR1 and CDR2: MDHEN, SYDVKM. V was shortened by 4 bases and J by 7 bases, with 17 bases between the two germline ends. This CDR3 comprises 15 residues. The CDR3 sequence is CASSSPGQGRNEQFF. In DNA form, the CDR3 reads TGTGCCAGCAGTTCCCCTGGGCAAGGGAGAAATGAGCAGTTCTTC.

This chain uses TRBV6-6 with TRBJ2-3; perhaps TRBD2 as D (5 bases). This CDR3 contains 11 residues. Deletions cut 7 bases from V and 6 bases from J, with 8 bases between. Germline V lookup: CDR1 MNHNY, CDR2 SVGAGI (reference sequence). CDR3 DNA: TGTGCCAGCATGGAGCGGGATACGCAGTATTTT. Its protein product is CASMERDTQYF.

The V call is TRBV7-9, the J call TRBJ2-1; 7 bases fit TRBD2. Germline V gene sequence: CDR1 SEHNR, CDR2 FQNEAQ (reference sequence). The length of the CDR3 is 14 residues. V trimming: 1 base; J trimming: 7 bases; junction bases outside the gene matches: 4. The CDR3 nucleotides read TGTGCCAGCAGCTTAGGAACTAGCGTGAATGAGCAGTTCTTC. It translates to CASSLGTSVNEQFF.

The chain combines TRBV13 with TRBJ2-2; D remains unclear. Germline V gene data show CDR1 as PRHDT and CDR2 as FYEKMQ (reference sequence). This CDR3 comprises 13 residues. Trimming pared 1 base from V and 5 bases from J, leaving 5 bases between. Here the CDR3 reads CASSLDPTGELFF. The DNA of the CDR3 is TGTGCCAGCAGCTTAGACCCGACCGGGGAGCTGTTTTTT.

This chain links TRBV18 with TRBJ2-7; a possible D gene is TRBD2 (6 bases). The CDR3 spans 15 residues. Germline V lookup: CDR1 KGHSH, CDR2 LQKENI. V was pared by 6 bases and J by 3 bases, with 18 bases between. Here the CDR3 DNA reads TGTGCCAGCTCCAACCCCGGGACTCCCGGCTACGAGCAGTACTTC. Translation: CASSNPGTPGYEQYF.